This TCR beta chain is from a study of OX40 agonist ivuxolimab in advanced cancers. CDR3 length equals 13 residues. CDR1 and CDR2 from the germline V gene are MGHDK and SYGVNS. V shed 1 base and J shed 4 bases, with 7 bases lying between them. Clones were sequenced by immunoSEQ multiplex PCR, and TCRdb holds only the in-frame ones, with some missing. The sample holds fewer than 80,000 clones; around 85% are singletons and the top ten take approximately 0.78%. This chain connects TRBV25-1 to TRBJ2-5; TRBD1 might be the D (5 bases). This TCR was sampled from an adult with an advanced solid tumor such as melanoma, head and neck, liver or kidney cancer. This material consisted of CD4+ or CD8+ T cells sorted from blood, taken in a trial of the OX40 agonist ivuxolimab. CDR3 in amino acids: CASSESGLETQYF. In DNA, the CDR3 is TGTGCCAGCAGTGAATCAGGGTTAGAGACCCAGTACTTC.